This TCR beta chain was found in a study of early T cells in non-severe SARS-CoV-2 infection. Overall study context: Investigators sequenced bulk RNA drawn from unsorted whole blood, and chains remained unpaired. Findings of the study overall: Database matching using VDJdb favored anti-spike CD8 responses, with private and CD4 specificities left missing.

This CDR3 is built from 16 residues. J lost 0 bases, V lost 5 bases, and 6 bases had no gene match. In germline, CDR1 is DFQATT, CDR2 SNEGSKA (reference sequence). This clonotype was seen repeatedly, ten times or more. Its antigen is unidentified. Individual cDNA molecules received unique molecular identifiers. TCRdb called the 5' RACE reads again in MiXCR, with one record for every CDR3 protein. The sample holds roughly 27,000 distinct CDR3 sequences, around 5.1% seen once. Material: whole blood. This chain uses TRBV20-1 with TRBJ2-2; TRBD2 aligns across 10 bases. This clonotype was obtained from an adult who was a healthcare worker with PCR-confirmed SARS-CoV-2 infection or an uninfected control (not recorded which). CDR3 region: CSASLAGVANTGELFF. The DNA of the CDR3 is TGCAGTGCTTCGCTAGCGGGGGTCGCGAACACCGGGGAGCTGTTTTTT.